The sequence of this T cell receptor (beta chain) was determined in a study of T cell changes during pregnancy in multiple sclerosis. Measured with immunoSEQ multiplex PCR; TCRdb has only the in-frame clones, and not every one. Among approximately 51,000 clones, roughly 92% were seen once, and the ten largest hold roughly 0.58%. V was clipped by 6 bases and J by 9 bases, with 21 bases between them. This CDR3 is built from 14 residues. CDR1 is SGHTA, CDR2 FQGNSA, per germline. This chain uses TRBV7-2 with TRBJ2-7; D is possibly TRBD1 (7 bases). The clonotype originates from a female donor with multiple sclerosis, enrolled in a pregnancy study. This sample comprised CD4+ T cells from peripheral blood mononuclear cells, obtained in the second trimester of pregnancy. CDR3 sequence reads: CASSHEGGTAGQYF. CDR3 DNA: TGTGCCAGCAGTCATGAGGGCGGGACAGCGGGGCAGTACTTC.